Presented here are 26 T cell receptor beta chains from one specimen sequenced in a study of blood T cell repertoires in COVID-19. Measured with immunoSEQ multiplex PCR; TCRdb has only the in-frame clones, and not every one. This sample has under 130,000 clones, with around 82% found just once. Sequencing was carried out using peripheral blood. These TCRs come from a human donor in a cohort sampled during active or convalescent COVID-19.

CDR3 coding DNA: TGTGCCAGCAGCCGACTAGATGTAAGGGAGACCCAGTACTTC. Its translation is CASSRLDVRETQYF. The chain carries TRBV3-1 (or the pseudogene TRBV3-2) and TRBJ2-5; tentatively, D is TRBD2 (6 bases). The CDR3 length is 14 residues. The germline V and J ends were trimmed by 4 bases and 5 bases, with 14 bases remaining between them. Germline values: CDR1 LGHDT, CDR2 YNNKEL (reference sequence).

The chain links TRBV7-9 to TRBJ1-1, with D unclear. V lost 2 bases to trimming and J lost 1 base, with 11 bases between them. The CDR3 is 15 amino acids. Germline CDR1 reads SEHNR; CDR2 reads FQNEAQ (reference sequence). The DNA of the CDR3 is TGTGCCAGCAGCTTAAGTGCAGGTTCGAACACTGAAGCTTTCTTT. Protein: CASSLSAGSNTEAFF.

The V gene is TRBV6-2 or TRBV6-3, the J gene TRBJ2-7; D gene uncertain. Per the germline V gene, CDR1 is MNHEY and CDR2 is SVGEGT. V gave up 2 bases and J gave up 5 bases, with 16 bases separating them. This CDR3 is built from 15 residues. In nucleotides, the CDR3 is TGTGCCAGCAGTTACCTCCCCGACAAGTCCGACGAGCAGTACTTC. It codes for CASSYLPDKSDEQYF.

The sample holds one count of this clone. The chain employs TRBV7-8 and TRBJ1-2, with 8 bases lining up with TRBD1. The germline CDR1 and CDR2 sequences are SGHVS and FQNEAQ. This CDR3 has 15 amino acids. With V trimmed by 5 bases and J by 1 base, 6 bases remained unmatched. The CDR3 sequence is CASSPGTGFNYGYTF. DNA for the CDR3: TGTGCCAGCAGCCCTGGGACAGGATTTAACTATGGCTACACCTTC.

V and J are TRBV9 and TRBJ1-2, with D possibly TRBD1 on 6 matching bases. CDR1 SGDLS and CDR2 YYNGEE come from the germline V gene. The CDR3 runs 15 residues. The V end was cut by 4 bases, the J end by 4 bases, with 17 bases between. The CDR3 reads CASSPPGQGVYGYTF. The CDR3 DNA follows: TGTGCCAGCAGCCCTCCGGGACAAGGAGTCTATGGCTACACCTTC.

The V and J genes are TRBV30 and TRBJ1-2, with 7 nucleotides matching TRBD1. This CDR3 is 14 amino acids long. J gave up 6 bases and V 1 base, and 8 bases lay outside the gene matches. The germline V gene encodes CDR1 GTSNPN and CDR2 SVGIG (reference sequence). CDR3 sequence reads: CAWSGDSRSHGYTF. CDR3 sequence (DNA): TGTGCCTGGAGTGGGGACAGCCGGTCCCATGGCTACACCTTC.

V usage is TRBV27 and J usage is TRBJ1-1; a weak D match, TRBD1 (6 bases). CDR3 length: 13 residues. The V end was cut by 0 bases, the J end by 6 bases, with 8 bases between. Germline-derived CDR1 and CDR2 are MNHEY and SMNVEV (reference sequence). Written as DNA, the CDR3 is TGTGCCAGCAGTTTATCACAGGGCTCTGAAGCTTTCTTT. Translation gives CASSLSQGSEAFF.

The chain uses TRBV11-3 and TRBJ1-2, with 12 positions matching TRBD1. The CDR3 consists of 17 residues. The germline CDR1 and CDR2 sequences are SGHNT and YENEEA. V lost 3 bases and J lost 4; bases outside the gene matches: 9. The CDR3 DNA reads as TGTGCCAGCAGCTTGGGCCCGGGACAGGGGGCGATCTATGGCTACACCTTC. Encoded protein: CASSLGPGQGAIYGYTF. Complete variable domain (other parts from reference TRBV11-3 and TRBJ1-2): EAGVVQSPRYKIIEKKQPVAFWCNPISGHNTLYWYLQNLGQGPELLIRYENEEAVDDSQLPKDRFSAERLKGVDSTLKIQPAELGDSAVYLCASSLGPGQGAIYGYTFGSGTRLTVV.

This rearrangement joins TRBV15 to TRBJ1-3; 7 bases match TRBD1. In germline, CDR1 is LNHNV, CDR2 YYDKDF (reference sequence). This CDR3 has 17 amino acids. Trimming removed 1 base from V and 0 bases from J; junction bases left unmatched: 6. CDR3 DNA: TGTGCCACCAGCAGAGGAAGAGGGGGCCACTCTGGAAACACCATATATTTT. Translating gives CATSRGRGGHSGNTIYF.

V and J are TRBV2 and TRBJ2-5; perhaps TRBD1 as D (5 bases). With 2 bases removed from V and 3 bases from J, the gap between germline ends came to 16 bases. This CDR3 has 16 residues. Germline V gene sequence: CDR1 SNHLY, CDR2 FYNNEI. The CDR3 protein is CASSERSGWGEETQYF. For the CDR3, the DNA is TGTGCCAGCAGTGAAAGGTCAGGGTGGGGCGAAGAGACCCAGTACTTC.

This chain uses TRBV6-6 with TRBJ2-2, with 7 nucleotides matching TRBD2. Germline-derived CDR1 and CDR2 are MNHNY and SVGAGI (reference sequence). The trim removed 7 bases at V and 2 bases at J, leaving 10 bases unmatched. The CDR3 extends over 16 amino acids. DNA of the CDR3: TGTGCCAGCACCAACCCGGGACTACTCAACACCGGGGAGCTGTTTTTT. As protein: CASTNPGLLNTGELFF.

Only a few counts were recorded for this clone. The J gene is TRBJ2-2, the V gene TRBV18; 7 positions agree with TRBD1. The CDR3 runs to 15 residues. In germline, CDR1 is KGHSH, CDR2 LQKENI. Trimming took 5 bases from V and 6 from J; bases not matched to a gene: 9. CDR3 in amino acids: CASSSPNRGPGELFF. The DNA for the CDR3 is TGTGCCAGCTCATCCCCCAACAGGGGTCCCGGGGAGCTGTTTTTT.

The chain uses TRBV4-3 and TRBJ2-7; the match to TRBD1 covers 11 bases. V was clipped by 3 bases and J by 9 bases; unmatched bases: 13. This CDR3 is built from 16 residues. The germline V gene encodes CDR1 LGHNA and CDR2 YSLEER. The CDR3 spells CASSQDSGTGGRRQYF. The CDR3 region has the DNA TGCGCCAGCAGCCAGGACTCCGGGACAGGGGGGCGAAGGCAGTACTTC.

The chain recombines TRBV7-2 with TRBJ1-4; D gene ambiguous. Deletions cut 4 bases from V and 7 bases from J, with 16 bases between. The length of the CDR3 is 15 residues. CDR1 and CDR2 (germline): SGHTA, FQGNSA. The CDR3 protein is CASSSRTVRFEKLFF. CDR3 nucleotide sequence: TGTGCCAGCAGCTCGCGCACAGTTAGGTTTGAAAAACTGTTTTTT.

The genes are TRBV21-1 and TRBJ2-5; TRBD2, the table's D call, lacks a check against the DNA. TRBV21-1 is a pseudogene locus. The CDR3 length is 12 residues. The CDR3 loop reads CASSYRGQTQYF. In DNA, the CDR3 is TGTGCCAGCAGTTACCGAGGCCAGACCCAGTACTTC.

The CDR3 coding sequence is TGTGCCAGCAGCGTCTCCCTAGGCGGGTCAGATACGCAGTATTTT. Translation: CASSVSLGGSDTQYF. The J gene is TRBJ2-3, the V gene TRBV11-3, with D possibly matching TRBD2 (5 bases). Germline assignment: CDR1 SGHNT and CDR2 YENEEA. CDR3 length: 15 residues. Trimming removed 5 bases at V and 4 bases at J, with 16 bases between.

V and J are TRBV7-9 and TRBJ1-2, with D perhaps matching TRBD1 (6 bases). Germline lookup yields CDR1 SEHNR and CDR2 FQNEAQ (reference sequence). Trimming pared 3 bases from V and 3 bases from J, leaving 11 bases between. The length of the CDR3 is 14 residues. The CDR3 loop reads CASSFGGHDYGYTF. In DNA form, the CDR3 reads TGTGCCAGCAGCTTCGGGGGGCACGACTATGGCTACACCTTC.

The chain carries TRBV25-1 and TRBJ2-7, with 9 bases fitting TRBD1. This CDR3 contains 14 residues. V lost 4 bases and J lost 3; bases outside the gene matches: 4. CDR1 is MGHDK and CDR2 is SYGVNS in the germline V gene. DNA for the CDR3: TGTGCCAGCAGTGTCCCGGGACAGGGCTACGAGCAGTACTTC. It is translated as CASSVPGQGYEQYF.

This chain connects TRBV2 to TRBJ1-1, with a tentative D call TRBD1 (6 bases). V lost 5 bases, J lost 1 base, and 14 bases lay in between. From germline, CDR1 is SNHLY and CDR2 FYNNEI. The CDR3 runs 15 residues. CDR3 sequence: CASSTGTLKNTEAFF. The CDR3 DNA is TGTGCCAGCAGTACCGGGACATTGAAGAACACTGAAGCTTTCTTT.

The rearrangement links TRBV9 to TRBJ2-5, with 9 nucleotides matching TRBD2. The J segment lost 4 bases and the V segment lost 0 bases, leaving 7 bases of the junction unmatched. The CDR3 spans 16 residues. CDR1 and CDR2 from the germline V gene are SGDLS and YYNGEE. This chain's CDR3 is CASSVGVAGVPETQYF. In nucleotides, the CDR3 is TGTGCCAGCAGCGTAGGAGTAGCGGGGGTCCCAGAGACCCAGTACTTC.

The V gene is TRBV11-2, the J gene TRBJ2-3; weak D call: TRBD1 (6 bases). The CDR3 contains 17 residues. The V end was cut by 1 base, the J end by 5 bases, with 19 bases between. Germline CDR1 SGHAT, CDR2 FQNNGV. The CDR3 reads CASSLGGYGQLIDTQYF. The DNA for the CDR3 is TGTGCCAGCAGCTTAGGGGGATACGGACAGCTTATAGATACGCAGTATTTT.

This chain uses TRBV7-9 with TRBJ1-2; 8 bases agree with TRBD1. The V and J ends lost 1 base and 4 bases, in that order; junction bases with no gene match: 5. Germline V lookup: CDR1 SEHNR, CDR2 FQNEAQ (reference sequence). There are 15 residues in the CDR3. The CDR3 DNA is TGTGCCAGCAGCTTAGGGCAGGGGGCTGGCTATGGCTACACCTTC. Protein: CASSLGQGAGYGYTF.

The chain uses TRBV18 and TRBJ2-2; D is possibly TRBD2 (6 bases). The germline V gene encodes CDR1 KGHSH and CDR2 LQKENI. Trimming removed 3 bases from V and 3 bases from J, with 14 bases in between. The CDR3 extends over 16 amino acids. The CDR3 is CASSPSGARDTGELFF. The CDR3 DNA is TGTGCCAGCTCACCTAGCGGAGCGCGGGACACCGGGGAGCTGTTTTTT.

The CDR3 nucleotides read TGTGCCAGCAGTTACTCGGGCGGGGAGGTGGAAAAACTGTTTTTT. Amino acid sequence: CASSYSGGEVEKLFF. V and J are TRBV6-6 and TRBJ1-4; the D is unclear. The CDR3 loop spans 15 amino acids. Per germline, CDR1 MNHNY and CDR2 SVGAGI (reference sequence). The V gene lost 0 bases and the J gene lost 8 bases, with 13 bases spanning the gap.

The V gene is TRBV5-1, the J gene TRBJ2-1; D might be TRBD2 (6 bases). The CDR3 runs 18 residues. V lost 2 bases, J lost 4 bases, and 22 bases lay in between. Germline CDR1 is SGHRS and CDR2 is YFSETQ. CDR3: CASSLPRGTGGTYNEQFF. The CDR3 DNA reads TGCGCCAGCAGCTTACCTCGGGGGACCGGAGGGACTTACAATGAGCAGTTCTTC. The variable domain in full, with the rest retrieved from reference TRBV5-1 and TRBJ2-1, is KAGVTQTPRYLIKTRGQQVTLSCSPISGHRSVSWYQQTPGQGLQFLFEYFSETQRNKGNFPGRFSGRQFSNSRSEMNVSTLELGDSALYLCASSLPRGTGGTYNEQFFGPGTRLTVL.

The V call is TRBV28, the J call TRBJ2-1; 13 positions agree with TRBD2. The V gene end was trimmed by 5 bases and the J gene end by 4 bases; junction bases not matched to a gene: 14. CDR1 is MDHEN, CDR2 SYDVKM, per germline. The length of the CDR3 is 19 residues. CDR3 loop: CASSTIPGTSGVIYNEQFF. The CDR3 bases are TGTGCCAGCAGTACCATACCCGGGACTAGCGGGGTCATATACAATGAGCAGTTCTTC.